This T cell receptor (beta chain) was profiled in a study of radiotherapy plus CTLA-4 blockade in lung cancer. Looking at the study overall: With 25% to 35% of patients having disease control, objective responses were seen in about 17%. Study observations and caveats: Tumor-derived TCR clones expanded in blood after radiotherapy plus ipilimumab.

Ipilimumab CTLA-4 blockade and focal radiation were given to patients with chemo-refractory metastatic non-small-cell lung cancer. Concerning this clone itself: What it recognizes is unknown.

The table came from immunoSEQ multiplex PCR; TCRdb's copy has only in-frame clones and leaves some out. The sample contains over 100,000 clones, roughly 80% of which appear only once. Germline assignment: CDR1 SGDLS and CDR2 YYNGEE. The V end lost 0 bases, the J end lost 0 bases, and 9 bases lay between the germline ends. The CDR3 length is 16 residues. J is TRBJ2-2 and V is TRBV9; D unclear. The specimen was peripheral blood, collected from a patient treated with radiotherapy plus ipilimumab. This receptor was obtained from a human donor with non-small cell lung cancer that progressed on radiotherapy plus ipilimumab. Some clones in this sample may be carry-over from other donors' samples. CDR3 sequence reads: CASSVGPYPNTGELFF. CDR3 coding DNA: TGTGCCAGCAGCGTAGGCCCATATCCGAACACCGGGGAGCTGTTTTTT.